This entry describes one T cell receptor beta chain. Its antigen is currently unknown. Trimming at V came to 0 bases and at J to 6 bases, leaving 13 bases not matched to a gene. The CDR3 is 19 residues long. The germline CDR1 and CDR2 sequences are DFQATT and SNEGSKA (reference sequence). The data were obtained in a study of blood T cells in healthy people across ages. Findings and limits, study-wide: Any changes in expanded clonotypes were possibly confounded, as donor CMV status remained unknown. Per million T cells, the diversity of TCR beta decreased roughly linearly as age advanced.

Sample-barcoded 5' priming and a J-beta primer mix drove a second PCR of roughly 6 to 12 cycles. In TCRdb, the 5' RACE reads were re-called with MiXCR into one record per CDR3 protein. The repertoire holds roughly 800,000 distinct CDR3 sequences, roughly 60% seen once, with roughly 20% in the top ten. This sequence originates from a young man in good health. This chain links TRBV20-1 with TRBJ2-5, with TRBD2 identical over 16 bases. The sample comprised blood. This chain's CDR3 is CSARDQGGLAGGLGKTQYF. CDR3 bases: TGCAGTGCTAGAGATCAAGGGGGACTAGCGGGAGGGTTGGGTAAGACCCAGTACTTC.